The 24 T cell receptor beta chains below were found in one sample sequenced in a study of cytomegalovirus exposure and HLA in healthy donors. Primers for the PCR totalled 60 Vbeta and 13 Jbeta. The method was immunoSEQ multiplex PCR; TCRdb's version includes in-frame clones alone and lacks a portion of them. Of fewer than 130,000 clones listed, about 80% are singletons. Sequences were obtained from PBMCs. These receptors came from a man in his fifties or sixties in good health and CMV-seropositive.

The V gene is TRBV15, the J gene TRBJ1-1; D possibly corresponds to TRBD1 (6 bases). Trimming removed 8 bases at V and 3 bases at J, with 13 bases between. Germline CDR1 and CDR2: LNHNV and YYDKDF (reference sequence). This CDR3 has 13 amino acids. In DNA, the CDR3 is TGTGCCACCTCGAGGGGGGGGGACACTGAAGCTTTCTTT. Translating it yields CATSRGGDTEAFF.

The chain employs TRBV27 and TRBJ1-2, with TRBD1 as a possible D gene (5 bases). This CDR3 has 14 amino acids. Per germline, CDR1 MNHEY and CDR2 SMNVEV (reference sequence). Trimming removed 6 bases at V and 6 bases at J, with 17 bases between. DNA for the CDR3: TGTGCCAGCAGCTTAGTTGGGGGGGTGGATGGCTACACCTTC. Its translation: CASSLVGGVDGYTF.

The CDR3 DNA reads as TGTGCCAGCAGCTCGAAAAGCGGGGAGGGCCAAGAGACCCAGTACTTC. Translating it yields CASSSKSGEGQETQYF. The V gene is TRBV5-4, the J gene TRBJ2-5; TRBD2 agrees at 7 bases. This CDR3 contains 16 residues. Germline assignment: CDR1 SGHNT and CDR2 YYREEE (reference sequence). With 3 bases clipped from V and 1 base from J, the junction kept 9 bases outside the gene matches. The full variable domain, its missing parts supplied by reference TRBV5-4 and TRBJ2-5, is ETGVTQSPTHLIKTRGQQVTLRCSSQSGHNTVSWYQQALGQGPQFIFQYYREEENGRGNFPPRFSGLQFPNYSSELNVNALELDDSALYLCASSSKSGEGQETQYFGPGTRLLVL.

This clone was counted once. The rearrangement joins TRBV19 to TRBJ1-2; 7 nucleotides align to TRBD1. Germline V CDR1 and CDR2: LNHDA, SQIVND (reference sequence). The CDR3 is 15 amino acids. V was pared by 4 bases and J by 8 bases, with 13 bases of the junction left unmatched. CDR3: CASSTRTGQRGGYTF. The CDR3 DNA is TGTGCCAGTAGTACCAGGACAGGACAACGAGGGGGCTACACCTTC.

V and J are TRBV29-1 and TRBJ2-1; weak D call: TRBD1 (5 bases). V lost 4 bases and J lost 3, with 10 bases in between. Germline V gene data show CDR1 as SQVTM and CDR2 as ANQGSEA. This CDR3 region has 13 residues. CDR3 nucleotide sequence: TGCAGCGTTGTTAGGGGTAGCTACAATGAGCAGTTCTTC. Encoded protein: CSVVRGSYNEQFF.

This clone came up once. J is TRBJ2-3 and V is TRBV18; 8 bases are shared with TRBD2. The CDR3 covers 16 residues. Trimming cost V 4 bases and J 6 bases; bases outside gene matches: 12. Germline V CDR1 and CDR2: KGHSH, LQKENI. This CDR3 reads CASSQGRAGVGDTQYF. The CDR3 nucleotides are TGTGCCAGCTCACAGGGACGAGCGGGAGTGGGGGATACGCAGTATTTT.

J is TRBJ2-3 and V is TRBV5-1; 13 bases agree with TRBD2. The CDR3 is 21 amino acids. Looked up from germline, CDR1 is SGHRS and CDR2 is YFSETQ. With V trimmed by 3 bases and J by 0 bases, 16 bases remained unmatched. CDR3 amino acids: CASSYLGTSGELLPSTDTQYF. In DNA form, the CDR3 reads TGCGCCAGCAGCTACCTTGGGACTAGCGGGGAACTCCTTCCTAGCACAGATACGCAGTATTTT.

V gene TRBV4-1 combines with J gene TRBJ2-7; 7 bases align to TRBD1. The germline gives CDR1 MGHRA, CDR2 YSYEKL. This CDR3 is built from 15 residues. Trimming took 2 bases from V and 4 from J; bases not matched to a gene: 8. The CDR3 region is CASSQTQGRRYEQYF. The DNA for the CDR3 is TGCGCCAGCAGCCAAACACAGGGGAGAAGGTACGAGCAGTACTTC.

DNA of the CDR3: TGTGCCATCTCCCCTCCGGGACAGGCCCCGATGGCTTTCTTT. The encoded protein is CAISPPGQAPMAFF. V and J are TRBV10-3 and TRBJ1-1; 8 nucleotides align to TRBD1. The germline gives CDR1 ENHRY, CDR2 SYGVKD. The ends lost 8 bases at V and 11 bases at J; junction bases unmatched: 16. The CDR3 length is 14 residues.

The gene calls are TRBV7-9 and TRBJ2-5; TRBD1 matches 7 bases. Trimming at V came to 0 bases and at J to 5 bases, leaving 3 bases not matched to a gene. CDR3 length: 14 residues. The V gene's germline CDR1 is SEHNR and CDR2 FQNEAQ (reference sequence). The CDR3 sequence: CASSLAGGIETQYF. CDR3 nucleotide sequence: TGTGCCAGCAGCTTAGCAGGGGGCATCGAGACCCAGTACTTC.

The rearrangement links TRBV25-1 to TRBJ2-3; D not certain. The V gene's germline CDR1 is MGHDK and CDR2 SYGVNS. V lost 3 bases, J lost 1 base, and 17 bases lay in between. The CDR3 extends over 17 amino acids. The CDR3, as DNA: TGTGCCAGCAGTGATCAAATTGACTCGCTGGGCACAGATACGCAGTATTTT. This codes for CASSDQIDSLGTDTQYF.

The chain is built from TRBV30 and TRBJ2-7; TRBD1 is a possible D gene (5 bases). This CDR3 comprises 12 residues. The germline V gene encodes CDR1 GTSNPN and CDR2 SVGIG (reference sequence). The V end lost 3 bases, the J end lost 6 bases, and 12 bases lay between the germline ends. The CDR3 DNA sequence: TGTGCCTGGAGACCTCAGGGTGGCGAGCAGTACTTC. Translated, it gives CAWRPQGGEQYF.

The genes are TRBV28 and TRBJ2-1, with TRBD2 matching over 11 bases. Germline-derived CDR1 and CDR2 are MDHEN and SYDVKM. The CDR3 spans 16 residues. With V trimmed by 3 bases and J by 10 bases, 11 bases remained unmatched. CDR3 nucleotides: TGTGCCAGCAGTTTCCATACTAGCGGGAGTTTAGAAGAGCAGTTCTTC. This sequence encodes CASSFHTSGSLEEQFF.

The chain employs TRBV16 and TRBJ2-7, with 7 bases fitting TRBD1. Trimming removed 4 bases from V and 0 bases from J; junction bases left unmatched: 6. Looked up from germline, CDR1 is KGHSY and CDR2 is FQNENV. This CDR3 region has 15 residues. Here the CDR3 DNA reads TGTGCCAGCAGCCCACCTGACAGGGTCTCCTACGAGCAGTACTTC. Its protein is CASSPPDRVSYEQYF.

The chain combines TRBV29-1 with TRBJ1-2; 7 bases map to TRBD1. There are 15 residues in the CDR3. The ends lost 6 bases at V and 8 bases at J; junction bases unmatched: 18. Germline V gene sequence: CDR1 SQVTM, CDR2 ANQGSEA. The CDR3 sequence is CSVTQSHRGIGGYTF. The CDR3 region has the DNA TGCAGCGTCACCCAATCCCACAGGGGCATAGGAGGCTACACCTTC.

This clone was found a few times. The chain uses TRBV7-2 and TRBJ2-2, with 9 positions matching TRBD2. J gave up 3 bases and V 1 base, and 6 bases lay outside the gene matches. The CDR3 covers 17 residues. CDR1 SGHTA and CDR2 FQGNSA come from the germline V gene. Here the CDR3 DNA reads TGTGCCAGCAGCTTAGTGGGGCGGGGGGGTGACACCGGGGAGCTGTTTTTT. Translated: CASSLVGRGGDTGELFF. The whole variable domain, filled in from reference TRBV7-2 and TRBJ2-2, reads GAGVSQSPSNKVTEKGKDVELRCDPISGHTALYWYRQSLGQGLEFLIYFQGNSAPDKSGLPSDRFSAERTGGSVSTLTIQRTQQEDSAVYLCASSLVGRGGDTGELFFGEGSRLTVL.

The CDR3 DNA reads TGTGCCAGCAGTGACTGGACTAGCGGGAGGAGCTCCTACGAGCAGTACTTC. This sequence encodes CASSDWTSGRSSYEQYF. The genes are TRBV25-1 and TRBJ2-7; TRBD2 matches at 14 bases. V lost 3 bases and J lost 0; bases outside the gene matches: 4. Germline lookup yields CDR1 MGHDK and CDR2 SYGVNS. This CDR3 comprises 17 residues.

CDR3 residues: CASSFPVNTEAFF. The CDR3 nucleotides are TGTGCCAGCAGCTTCCCAGTGAACACTGAAGCTTTCTTT. This chain joins TRBV7-9 and TRBJ1-1; no firm D call. This CDR3 has 13 amino acids. Trimming took 3 bases from V and 0 from J, leaving 5 bases between them. Germline CDR1 reads SEHNR; CDR2 reads FQNEAQ (reference sequence).

This clone was detected only a few times. The genes are TRBV18 and TRBJ2-7; D is uncertain. V shed 2 bases and J shed 7 bases, with 12 bases lying between them. The CDR3 length is 13 residues. Germline loops: CDR1 KGHSH, CDR2 LQKENI. CDR3 protein: CASSPRPTGEQYF. CDR3 DNA sequence: TGTGCCAGCTCACCAAGACCCACGGGTGAGCAGTACTTC.

The chain joins TRBV5-1 to TRBJ2-4, with 8 nucleotides matching TRBD1. The CDR3 totals 15 residues. From germline, CDR1 is SGHRS and CDR2 YFSETQ. V gave up 1 base and J gave up 7 bases; unmatched junction bases: 7. The CDR3 region has the DNA TGCGCCAGCAGCTTGCACCGACAGGGGAGTAACATTCAGTACTTC. Its protein is CASSLHRQGSNIQYF.

The chain combines TRBV4-1 with TRBJ2-3, with D perhaps TRBD2 (6 bases). Germline V CDR1 and CDR2: MGHRA, YSYEKL. There are 17 residues in the CDR3. The V end lost 4 bases, the J end lost 5 bases, and 22 bases lay between the germline ends. CDR3 nucleotides: TGCGCCAGCAGCCCCCAGCCGCTGGGACTCGCCGGAGATACGCAGTATTTT. This gives the protein CASSPQPLGLAGDTQYF.

The sample holds one count of this clone. The V gene is TRBV27, the J gene TRBJ1-1; TRBD1 matches 10 bases. J was trimmed by 3 bases and V by 1 base; bases with no gene match: 2. Germline CDR1 and CDR2: MNHEY and SMNVEV (reference sequence). This CDR3 is 15 amino acids long. The CDR3 protein is CASSLFGTGDTEAFF. The CDR3 DNA follows: TGTGCCAGCAGTTTATTTGGGACAGGGGACACTGAAGCTTTCTTT.

Points on this clone: The same CDR3 can be traced to other DNA sequences in this sample. The V and J genes are TRBV7-9 and TRBJ1-2; D gene uncertain. V was clipped by 4 bases and J by 4 bases, with 13 bases between them. This CDR3 is built from 14 residues. Looked up from germline, CDR1 is SEHNR and CDR2 is FQNEAQ (reference sequence). The CDR3 spells CASSSGSPFYGYTF. Written as DNA, the CDR3 is TGTGCCAGCAGCTCAGGAAGTCCTTTCTATGGCTACACCTTC.

The J gene is TRBJ2-3, the V gene TRBV5-1; D is possibly TRBD2 (5 bases). The CDR3 sequence is 17 residues long. V dropped 0 bases and J dropped 0 bases, with 14 bases sitting between them. Looked up from germline, CDR1 is SGHRS and CDR2 is YFSETQ. The CDR3 nucleotides read TGCGCCAGCAGCTTGGTAGCGAGCCAACTAAGCACAGATACGCAGTATTTT. Translation gives CASSLVASQLSTDTQYF.